The 9 T cell receptor beta chains below all came from one sample that was sequenced in a study of blood T cell repertoires in COVID-19. Profiling relied on immunoSEQ multiplex PCR, and the TCRdb table lists in-frame clones only, not all of them. This table has 490,000 or so clones, more than 75% appearing once. Material: PBMCs or T cells enriched from blood (not recorded which). All receptors come from a woman in her 40s who had recovered from COVID-19.

V gene TRBV4-2 combines with J gene TRBJ1-4, with unresolved D. Trimming took 1 base from V and 0 from J, leaving 18 bases between them. CDR3 length: 19 residues. From germline, CDR1 is LGHNA and CDR2 YNFKEQ. CDR3 region: CASSQGRLDGSATNEKLFF. In nucleotides, the CDR3 is TGTGCCAGCAGCCAAGGAAGGCTAGATGGGTCCGCAACTAATGAAAAACTGTTTTTT.

This clone was seen once. The chain is built from TRBV6-9 and TRBJ1-5, with 7 bases aligning to TRBD1. The CDR3 is 14 residues long. V lost 3 bases, J lost 7 bases, and 6 bases stayed unmatched. Germline V gene lookup returns CDR1 MNHGY and CDR2 SVAAGI. Here the CDR3 DNA reads TGTGCCAGCAGTTACCCACAGGGGCGGCAGCCCCAGCATTTT. This sequence encodes CASSYPQGRQPQHF.

This clone was counted once. This chain joins TRBV13 and TRBJ1-1; 7 positions match TRBD1. The CDR3 runs 14 residues. Germline V gene lookup returns CDR1 PRHDT and CDR2 FYEKMQ (reference sequence). J gave up 1 base and V 3 bases, and 2 bases lay outside the gene matches. CDR3 sequence: CASSFRDRNTEAFF. DNA of the CDR3: TGTGCCAGCAGCTTCCGGGACAGGAACACTGAAGCTTTCTTT.

This clone was seen only once. This chain uses TRBV5-8 with TRBJ1-5; D call uncertain. V gave up 5 bases and J gave up 4 bases, with 4 bases separating them. Germline-derived CDR1 and CDR2 are SGHTS and YDEGEE. The CDR3 sequence is 11 residues long. CDR3 DNA sequence: TGTGCCAGCAGTTCTAATCAGCCCCAGCATTTT. Translation gives CASSSNQPQHF.

The chain has TRBV9 and TRBJ1-4; no definite D call. Germline lookup yields CDR1 SGDLS and CDR2 YYNGEE. The CDR3 is 13 residues long. V was clipped by 3 bases and J by 6 bases, with 9 bases between them. CDR3 protein: CASSEAGHEKLFF. In DNA, the CDR3 is TGTGCCAGCAGCGAGGCAGGCCATGAAAAACTGTTTTTT.

CDR3 coding DNA: TGTGCCAGCAGCCCCTACCATACGGCCAACGTCCTGACTTTC. Protein product: CASSPYHTANVLTF. The chain uses TRBV7-6 and TRBJ2-6; no definite D call. The V end was cut by 5 bases, the J end by 6 bases, with 11 bases between. The V gene's germline CDR1 is SGHVS and CDR2 FNYEAQ. The CDR3 has 14 amino acids.

The J gene is TRBJ2-7, the V gene TRBV11-2; 9 positions match TRBD1. This CDR3 comprises 14 residues. Trimming cost V 2 bases and J 4 bases; bases outside gene matches: 3. Germline CDR1 is SGHAT and CDR2 is FQNNGV. CDR3: CASSLRDRAYEQYF. CDR3 DNA sequence: TGTGCCAGCAGCTTACGGGACAGGGCATACGAGCAGTACTTC.

The V call is TRBV5-1, the J call TRBJ1-1; D might be TRBD1 (5 bases). Trimming shortened V by 4 bases and J by 3 bases, and 10 bases separated the two germline ends. Germline V lookup: CDR1 SGHRS, CDR2 YFSETQ. This CDR3 has 13 amino acids. CDR3 sequence (DNA): TGCGCCAGCAGCCCGGGGGTGCACACTGAAGCTTTCTTT. Amino acid sequence: CASSPGVHTEAFF. The full variable domain, completed using reference TRBV5-1 and TRBJ1-1, is KAGVTQTPRYLIKTRGQQVTLSCSPISGHRSVSWYQQTPGQGLQFLFEYFSETQRNKGNFPGRFSGRQFSNSRSEMNVSTLELGDSALYLCASSPGVHTEAFFGQGTRLTVV.

This chain uses TRBV4-1 with TRBJ1-2, with D unresolved. Trimming left V 1 base short and J 3 bases short, with 9 bases between. Germline values: CDR1 MGHRA, CDR2 YSYEKL. The CDR3 extends over 14 amino acids. The CDR3 here is CASSQAGIDYGYTF. In DNA, the CDR3 is TGCGCCAGCAGCCAAGCCGGGATCGACTATGGCTACACCTTC.